Listed below are T cell receptor beta chains from one sample, sequenced in a study of T-cell memory formation after mild COVID-19. One entry per CDR3 protein, called by TCRdb with MiXCR from the 5' RACE reads. The sample consists of 550,000 to 700,000 distinct CDR3 sequences, around 15% of them appearing once. The sample taken for sequencing was PBMCs or a T cell subset sorted from them (not recorded which). Receptor source: an adult woman who had mild COVID-19 (a few samples of this study predate the infection). Cell type and time point are not known. Each CDR3 is given with its conserved first and last residue. Fields, in order: J gene, clone size, V gene, D gene, CDR3 protein, CDR3 DNA. D genes are given only for firm matches. Clone size is not always given. Where it is, it says once, few, many or a class for expanded clones.

j_gene: TRBJ2-3
abundance: .
v_gene: TRBV7-8
d_gene: TRBD2
CDR3aa: CASSWSSGMSTDTQYF
CDR3nt: TGTGCCAGCAGCTGGAGTAGCGGGATGAGCACAGATACGCAGTATTTT

j_gene: TRBJ1-5
abundance: many
v_gene: TRBV12-3/TRBV12-4
d_gene: .
CDR3aa: CASAPGFNQPQHF
CDR3nt: TGTGCCAGCGCACCGGGATTCAATCAGCCCCAGCATTTT

j_gene: TRBJ2-4
abundance: few
v_gene: TRBV6-6
d_gene: TRBD1
CDR3aa: CASNPRGGQAKNIQYF
CDR3nt: TGTGCCAGCAACCCCCGAGGGGGACAGGCGAAAAACATTCAGTACTTC

j_gene: TRBJ2-2
abundance: few
v_gene: TRBV4-3
d_gene: .
CDR3aa: CASSQEGLRDTTGELFF
CDR3nt: TGCGCCAGCAGCCAGGAGGGACTCCGGGACACTACCGGGGAGCTGTTTTTT

j_gene: TRBJ2-3
abundance: few
v_gene: TRBV5-1
d_gene: .
CDR3aa: CASSLSPTGSTSDTQYF
CDR3nt: TGCGCCAGCAGCTTATCACCTACAGGGTCTACCTCAGATACGCAGTATTTT

j_gene: TRBJ2-1
abundance: few
v_gene: TRBV6-5
d_gene: .
CDR3aa: CASSYSVGTPNMNEQFF
CDR3nt: TGTGCCAGCAGTTACTCGGTCGGGACACCCAACATGAATGAGCAGTTCTTC

j_gene: TRBJ2-5
abundance: .
v_gene: TRBV18
d_gene: .
CDR3aa: CASSPPSQGETQYF
CDR3nt: TGTGCCAGCTCACCACCGTCACAGGGAGAGACCCAGTACTTC

j_gene: TRBJ1-1
abundance: few
v_gene: TRBV4-1
d_gene: TRBD1
CDR3aa: CASSQVGTGMGTEAFF
CDR3nt: TGCGCCAGCAGCCAAGTTGGGACAGGGATGGGGACTGAAGCTTTCTTT

j_gene: TRBJ1-2
abundance: .
v_gene: TRBV19
d_gene: TRBD1
CDR3aa: CASSLDRALYGYTF
CDR3nt: TGTGCCAGTAGCCTGGACAGGGCCCTCTATGGCTACACCTTC

j_gene: TRBJ1-2
abundance: .
v_gene: TRBV20-1
d_gene: TRBD1
CDR3aa: CSALLQGAQGYTF
CDR3nt: TGCAGTGCTCTACTACAGGGGGCCCAAGGCTACACCTTC

j_gene: TRBJ2-7
abundance: many
v_gene: TRBV4-3
d_gene: TRBD1
CDR3aa: CASSQTPTGDYEQYF
CDR3nt: TGCGCCAGCAGCCAAACCCCGACAGGGGACTACGAGCAGTACTTC

j_gene: TRBJ2-5
abundance: .
v_gene: TRBV23-1
d_gene: .
CDR3aa: CASSQSTKGFQETQYF
CDR3nt: TGCGCCAGCAGTCAATCGACAAAGGGGTTCCAAGAGACCCAGTACTTC

j_gene: TRBJ2-2
abundance: few
v_gene: TRBV12-3/TRBV12-4
d_gene: TRBD1
CDR3aa: CASRPLGQQNTGELFF
CDR3nt: TGTGCCAGCAGACCGCTGGGACAGCAAAACACCGGGGAGCTGTTTTTT

j_gene: TRBJ2-1
abundance: few
v_gene: TRBV23-1
d_gene: .
CDR3aa: CASSQFCTPHNEQFF
CDR3nt: TGCGCCAGCAGTCAATTTTGCACTCCCCACAATGAGCAGTTCTTC

j_gene: TRBJ1-5
abundance: .
v_gene: TRBV3-1
d_gene: .
CDR3aa: CASSQMALGQPQHF
CDR3nt: TGTGCCAGCAGCCAAATGGCATTGGGTCAGCCCCAGCATTTT

j_gene: TRBJ2-1
abundance: .
v_gene: TRBV5-1
d_gene: .
CDR3aa: CASSLVRRERASYNEQFF
CDR3nt: TGCGCCAGCAGCTTGGTAAGAAGGGAAAGGGCAAGTTACAATGAGCAGTTCTTC

j_gene: TRBJ2-2
abundance: few
v_gene: TRBV12-3/TRBV12-4
d_gene: TRBD1
CDR3aa: CASRTGTGEAGELFF
CDR3nt: TGTGCCAGCAGGACCGGGACAGGGGAAGCCGGGGAGCTGTTTTTT

j_gene: TRBJ2-3
abundance: few
v_gene: TRBV6-2/TRBV6-3
d_gene: TRBD2
CDR3aa: CASPPGAGGSPTDTQYF
CDR3nt: TGTGCCAGCCCTCCGGGAGCGGGAGGGAGCCCCACAGATACGCAGTATTTT

j_gene: TRBJ2-7
abundance: many
v_gene: TRBV29-1
d_gene: TRBD2
CDR3aa: CSVASSSGRSTYEQYF
CDR3nt: TGCAGCGTTGCGTCTTCTAGCGGGAGATCAACCTACGAGCAGTACTTC

j_gene: TRBJ1-1
abundance: .
v_gene: TRBV19
d_gene: .
CDR3aa: CASSSEVMNTEAFF
CDR3nt: TGTGCCAGTAGTAGTGAAGTTATGAACACTGAAGCTTTCTTT